This is a list of T cell receptor beta chains from one sample in a study of blood T cell repertoires in COVID-19. The assay was immunoSEQ multiplex PCR, and TCRdb's table has in-frame clones only and misses some. The data hold a few hundred thousand clones, with about 86% observed a single time. Sequencing was performed on peripheral blood. The source of these receptors is a man aged 25 to 40 with active or convalescent COVID-19. Each CDR3 is given with its conserved first and last residue. The D gene is left open where the match is weak. Rows give clone size only sometimes, using once, few, many, or a class for an expanded clone.

J: TRBJ2-5; D: TRBD2; length: 16; V: TRBV13; size: -; CDR3: CASSEITGTSVETQYF; DNA: TGTGCCAGCAGCGAAATCACCGGGACTAGCGTGGAGACCCAGTACTTC
J: TRBJ1-2; D: -; length: 13; V: TRBV2; size: -; CDR3: CASNPDSLYGYTF; DNA: TGTGCCAGCAACCCGGACAGCCTCTATGGCTACACCTTC
J: TRBJ1-3; D: -; length: 14; V: TRBV4-1; size: -; CDR3: CASSPLLAGHTIYF; DNA: TGCGCCAGCAGCCCACTACTGGCGGGACACACCATATATTTT
J: TRBJ1-6; D: -; length: 15; V: TRBV6-5; size: -; CDR3: CASSYEGGSNSPLHF; DNA: TGTGCCAGCAGTTACGAAGGGGGATCTAATTCACCCCTCCACTTT
J: TRBJ1-2; D: -; length: 15; V: TRBV19; size: -; CDR3: CASSIIPTELWGYTF; DNA: TGTGCCAGTAGTATAATTCCGACAGAGTTGTGGGGCTACACCTTC
J: TRBJ1-2; D: -; length: 15; V: TRBV7-9; size: -; CDR3: CASSEAGDENYGYTF; DNA: TGTGCCAGCAGCGAAGCCGGAGACGAAAACTATGGCTACACCTTC
J: TRBJ2-7; D: -; length: 15; V: TRBV5-1; size: -; CDR3: CASSLVGNTRGEQYF; DNA: TGCGCCAGCAGCTTGGTTGGAAATACTCGGGGCGAGCAGTACTTC
J: TRBJ2-2; D: -; length: 15; V: TRBV2; size: -; CDR3: CASAPRGGGGGELFF; DNA: TGTGCCAGCGCCCCGAGGGGGGGCGGGGGCGGGGAGCTGTTTTTT
J: TRBJ1-2; D: TRBD1; length: 11; V: TRBV6-5; size: once; CDR3: CASRTGGLYTF; DNA: TGTGCCAGCAGGACAGGGGGCCTCTACACCTTC
J: TRBJ2-6; D: -; length: 15; V: TRBV6-5; size: -; CDR3: CASRLILSGANVLTF; DNA: TGTGCCAGCAGATTAATACTCTCTGGGGCCAACGTCCTGACTTTC